The T cell receptor beta chain under discussion was sequenced for a study of CD8 T cells in ankylosing spondylitis. In this sample, this clonotype turned up a few times. What it binds is unknown. Construction of TCR beta libraries was performed using quantitative 5'-RACE with molecular barcodes. TCRdb used MiXCR to reprocess the 5' RACE reads, holding one entry per CDR3 protein. The sample lists a few hundred thousand distinct CDR3 sequences, approximately 20% occurring once. The V segment lost 6 bases and the J segment 6 bases; nucleotides outside the gene matches: 10. From germline, CDR1 is LNHDA and CDR2 SQIVND (reference sequence). The CDR3 consists of 14 residues. General study results and limits: The study identified a TCR beta motif of under 10 highly homologous variants that appeared characteristic of ankylosing spondylitis blood. Disease-linked clones reportedly concentrated significantly in matched ankylosing spondylitis synovial fluid.

The rearrangement links TRBV19 to TRBJ1-2, with 7 bases identical to TRBD1. The source of this sequence is a male donor with ankylosing spondylitis. The sample comprised blood, either unsorted or a sorted T cell fraction (not recorded which). CDR3 DNA sequence: TGTGCCAGTAGGATGACAGGGTTCCCGCATGGCTACACCTTC. Translating it yields CASRMTGFPHGYTF.